A selection of T cell receptor beta chains follows, all from one sample in a study of T cell responses to AZD1222 COVID-19 vaccine. TCRdb keeps only in-frame clones here, not all; method: immunoSEQ multiplex PCR. This repertoire shows tens of thousands of clones, around 89% found once; its top ten account for roughly 27%. This specimen consisted of peripheral blood, obtained 28 days after the second AZD1222 dose. These TCRs come from an adult who received the AZD1222 COVID-19 vaccine. The CDR3 runs from the conserved cysteine through the conserved F or W. Each record gives: V gene, clone size, J gene, D gene, CDR3 protein, CDR3 DNA. A D gene is named only where the DNA matches it firmly. The listing skips clone size in some rows; elsewhere it reads once, few, many or a size class.

>TRBV29-1|-|TRBJ2-7|-
CSVAVPLELEQYF
TGCAGCGTTGCTGTGCCCTTGGAATTAGAGCAGTACTTC
>TRBV28|-|TRBJ1-1|-
CASSWSRNTEAFF
TGTGCCAGCAGTTGGAGTCGGAACACTGAAGCTTTCTTT
>TRBV2|-|TRBJ1-3|TRBD1
CASRPDRGNGNTIYF
TGTGCCAGCAGACCCGACAGGGGCAATGGAAACACCATATATTTT
>TRBV28|-|TRBJ2-7|TRBD1
CASRTTGGTDEQYF
TGTGCCAGCAGGACAACAGGGGGCACGGACGAGCAGTACTTC
>TRBV4-2|-|TRBJ2-1|TRBD2
CASSQARDYYNEQFF
TGTGCCAGCAGCCAAGCTAGGGACTACTACAATGAGCAGTTCTTC
>TRBV28|-|TRBJ2-7|TRBD2
CASRASGSSYEQYF
TGTGCCAGCAGGGCTAGCGGAAGCTCCTACGAGCAGTACTTC
>TRBV28|few|TRBJ1-5|-
CASSPPLDYSNQPQHF
TGTGCCAGCAGTCCTCCTCTGGACTATAGCAATCAGCCCCAGCATTTT
>TRBV28|once|TRBJ1-6|TRBD1
CASRDRGFSPLHF
TGTGCCAGCAGGGACAGGGGTTTTTCACCCCTCCACTTT
>TRBV6-4|-|TRBJ1-5|-
CASRTPDRMISGNQPQHF
TGTGCCAGCAGGACCCCCGACAGGATGATTAGCGGCAATCAGCCCCAGCATTTT
>TRBV19|-|TRBJ1-6|-
CASSMNPGSYNSPLHF
TGTGCCAGTAGTATGAACCCCGGCTCCTATAATTCACCCCTCCACTTT
>TRBV7-9|-|TRBJ2-6|-
CASSRDSGANVLTF
TGTGCCAGCAGCCGGGATTCCGGGGCCAACGTCCTGACTTTC
>TRBV7-3|-|TRBJ2-1|TRBD2
CASSQSGNNEQFF
TGTGCCAGCAGCCAGAGCGGGAACAATGAGCAGTTCTTC
>TRBV5-6|-|TRBJ2-2|-
CASSPLGTGELFF
TGTGCCAGCAGCCCTCTCGGCACCGGGGAGCTGTTTTTT
>TRBV24-1|-|TRBJ1-2|-
CATSDSTTGYRGYTF
TGTGCCACCAGTGATTCAACTACAGGGTATCGCGGCTACACCTTC